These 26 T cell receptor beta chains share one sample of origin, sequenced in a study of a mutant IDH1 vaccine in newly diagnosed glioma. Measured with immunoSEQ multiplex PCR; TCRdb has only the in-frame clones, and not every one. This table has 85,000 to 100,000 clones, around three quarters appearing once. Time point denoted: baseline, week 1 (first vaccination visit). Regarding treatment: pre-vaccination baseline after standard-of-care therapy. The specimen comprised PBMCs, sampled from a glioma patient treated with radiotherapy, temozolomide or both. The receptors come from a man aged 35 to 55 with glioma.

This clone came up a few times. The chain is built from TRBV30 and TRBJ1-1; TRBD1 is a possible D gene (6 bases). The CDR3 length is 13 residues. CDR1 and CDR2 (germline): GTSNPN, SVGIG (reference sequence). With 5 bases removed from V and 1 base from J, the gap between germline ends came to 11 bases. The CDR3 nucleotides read TGTGCCTGGGGGCCGGGACAGAACACTGAAGCTTTCTTT. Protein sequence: CAWGPGQNTEAFF. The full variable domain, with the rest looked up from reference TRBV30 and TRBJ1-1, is SQTIHQWPATLVQPVGSPLSLECTVEGTSNPNLYWYRQAAGRGLQLLFYSVGIGQISSEVPQNLSASRPQDRQFILSSKKLLLSDSGFYLCAWGPGQNTEAFFGQGTRLTVV.

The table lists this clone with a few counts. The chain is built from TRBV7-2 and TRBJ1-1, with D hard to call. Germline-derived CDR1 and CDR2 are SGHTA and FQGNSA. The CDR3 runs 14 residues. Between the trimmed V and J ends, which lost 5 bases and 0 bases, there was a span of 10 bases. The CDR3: CASSVEVLNTEAFF. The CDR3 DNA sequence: TGTGCCAGCAGCGTTGAAGTGTTGAACACTGAAGCTTTCTTT.

CDR3 amino acids: CASSVVSQETQYF. The CDR3 DNA is TGTGCCAGCAGCGTAGTTTCCCAAGAGACCCAGTACTTC. This chain uses TRBV9 with TRBJ2-5; D is unresolved. V shed 0 bases and J shed 1 base, with 4 bases lying between them. Looked up from germline, CDR1 is SGDLS and CDR2 is YYNGEE. The length of the CDR3 is 13 residues.

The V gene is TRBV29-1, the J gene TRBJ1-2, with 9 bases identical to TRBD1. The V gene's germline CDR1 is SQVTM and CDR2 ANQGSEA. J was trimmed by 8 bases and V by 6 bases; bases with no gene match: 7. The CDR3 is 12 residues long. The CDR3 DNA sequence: TGCAGCGTACAAACAGGGGGCGACGGCTACACCTTC. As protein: CSVQTGGDGYTF.

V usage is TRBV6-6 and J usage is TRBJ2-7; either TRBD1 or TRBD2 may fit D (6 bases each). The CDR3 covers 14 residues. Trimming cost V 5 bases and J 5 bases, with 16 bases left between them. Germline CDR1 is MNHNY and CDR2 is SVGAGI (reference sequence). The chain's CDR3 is CASSRGGLLHEQYF. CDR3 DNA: TGTGCCAGCAGTCGAGGGGGGCTCCTCCACGAGCAGTACTTC.

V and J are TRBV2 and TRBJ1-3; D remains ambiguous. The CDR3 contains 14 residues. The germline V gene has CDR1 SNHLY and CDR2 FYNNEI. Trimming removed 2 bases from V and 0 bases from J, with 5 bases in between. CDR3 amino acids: CASSEMSSGNTIYF. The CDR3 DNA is TGTGCCAGCAGTGAAATGAGCTCTGGAAACACCATATATTTT.

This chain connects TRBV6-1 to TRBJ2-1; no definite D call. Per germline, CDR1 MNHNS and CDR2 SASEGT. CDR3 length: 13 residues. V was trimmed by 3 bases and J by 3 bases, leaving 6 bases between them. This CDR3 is CASSDLSYNEQFF. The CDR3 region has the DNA TGTGCCAGCAGTGACCTTAGCTACAATGAGCAGTTCTTC.

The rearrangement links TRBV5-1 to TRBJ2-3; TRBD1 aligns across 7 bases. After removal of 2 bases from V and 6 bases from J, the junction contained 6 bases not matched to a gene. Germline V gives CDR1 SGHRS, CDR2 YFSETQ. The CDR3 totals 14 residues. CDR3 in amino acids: CASSLTGETDTQYF. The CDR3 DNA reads TGCGCCAGCAGCTTAACAGGGGAAACGGATACGCAGTATTTT. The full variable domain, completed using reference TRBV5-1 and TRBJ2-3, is KAGVTQTPRYLIKTRGQQVTLSCSPISGHRSVSWYQQTPGQGLQFLFEYFSETQRNKGNFPGRFSGRQFSNSRSEMNVSTLELGDSALYLCASSLTGETDTQYFGPGTRLTVL.

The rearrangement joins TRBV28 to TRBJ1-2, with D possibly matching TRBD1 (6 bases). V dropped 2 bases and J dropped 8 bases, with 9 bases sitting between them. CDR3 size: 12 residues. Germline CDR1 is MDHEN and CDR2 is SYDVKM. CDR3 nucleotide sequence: TGTGCCAGCAGTTTAAGGGGGTACGGCTACACCTTC. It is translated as CASSLRGYGYTF.

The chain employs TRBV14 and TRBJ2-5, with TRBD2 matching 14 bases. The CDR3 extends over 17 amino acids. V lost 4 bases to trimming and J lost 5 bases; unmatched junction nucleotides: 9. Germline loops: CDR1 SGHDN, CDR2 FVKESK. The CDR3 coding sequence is TGTGCCAGCAGCCCCGGGACTAGCGGGAGCTATCGGGAGACCCAGTACTTC. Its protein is CASSPGTSGSYRETQYF.

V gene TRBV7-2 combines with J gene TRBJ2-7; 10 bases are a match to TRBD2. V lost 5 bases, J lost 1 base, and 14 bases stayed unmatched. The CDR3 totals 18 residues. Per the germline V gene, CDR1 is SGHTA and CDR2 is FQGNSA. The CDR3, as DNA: TGTGCCAGCAGCATTTCAGCGGGAGGGCCCGTTTTTTCCTACGAGCAGTACTTC. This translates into CASSISAGGPVFSYEQYF.

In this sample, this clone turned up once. CDR3 residues: CASSLEDRGTDTQYF. CDR3 DNA: TGTGCCAGCAGCTTGGAGGACAGGGGAACAGATACGCAGTATTTT. The chain uses TRBV7-9 and TRBJ2-3; 9 bases are a match to TRBD1. The V and J ends lost 3 bases and 3 bases, in that order; junction bases with no gene match: 4. CDR3 length: 15 amino acids. Germline loops: CDR1 SEHNR, CDR2 FQNEAQ (reference sequence).

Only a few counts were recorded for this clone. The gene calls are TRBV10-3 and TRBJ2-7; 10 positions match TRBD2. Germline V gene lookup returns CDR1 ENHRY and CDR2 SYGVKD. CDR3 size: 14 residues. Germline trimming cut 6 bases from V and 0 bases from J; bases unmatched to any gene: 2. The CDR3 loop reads CAIRAGGDSYEQYF. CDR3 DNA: TGTGCCATCAGAGCGGGAGGGGACTCCTACGAGCAGTACTTC.

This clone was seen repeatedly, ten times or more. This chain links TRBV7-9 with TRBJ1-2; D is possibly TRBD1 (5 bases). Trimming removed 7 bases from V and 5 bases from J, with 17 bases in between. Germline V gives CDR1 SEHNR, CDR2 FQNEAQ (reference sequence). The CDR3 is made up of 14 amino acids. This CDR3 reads CASTQVQEGYGYTF. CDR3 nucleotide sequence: TGTGCCAGCACCCAGGTCCAGGAGGGGTATGGCTACACCTTC. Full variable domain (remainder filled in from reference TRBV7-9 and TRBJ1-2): DTGVSQNPRHKITKRGQNVTFRCDPISEHNRLYWYRQTLGQGPEFLTYFQNEAQLEKSRLLSDRFSAERPKGSFSTLEIQRTEQGDSAMYLCASTQVQEGYGYTFGSGTRLTVV.

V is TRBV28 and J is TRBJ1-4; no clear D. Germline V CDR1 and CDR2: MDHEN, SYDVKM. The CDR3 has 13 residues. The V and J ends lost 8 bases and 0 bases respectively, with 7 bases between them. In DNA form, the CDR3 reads TGTGCCAGCGCCGTTACAACTAATGAAAAACTGTTTTTT. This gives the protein CASAVTTNEKLFF. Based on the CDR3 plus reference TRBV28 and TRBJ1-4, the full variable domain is DVKVTQSSRYLVKRTGEKVFLECVQDMDHENMFWYRQDPGLGLRLIYFSYDVKMKEKGDIPEGYSVSREKKERFSLILESASTNQTSMYLCASAVTTNEKLFFGSGTQLSVL.

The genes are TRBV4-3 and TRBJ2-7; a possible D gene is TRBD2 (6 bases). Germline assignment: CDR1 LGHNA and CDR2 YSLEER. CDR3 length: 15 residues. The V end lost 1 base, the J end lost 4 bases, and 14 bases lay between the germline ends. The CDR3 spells CASSQGGEVTYEQYF. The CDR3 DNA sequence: TGCGCCAGCAGCCAAGGTGGGGAGGTCACATACGAGCAGTACTTC.

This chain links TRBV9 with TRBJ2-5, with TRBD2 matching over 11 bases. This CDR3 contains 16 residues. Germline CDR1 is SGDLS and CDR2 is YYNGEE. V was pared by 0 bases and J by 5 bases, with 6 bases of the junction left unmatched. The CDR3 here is CASSVDIAGGPETQYF. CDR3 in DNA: TGTGCCAGCAGCGTAGACATAGCGGGGGGGCCGGAGACCCAGTACTTC.

The DNA for the CDR3 is TGTGCCAGCAGTTTAGCGGGGGGGAGGCAGCCCCAGCATTTT. This gives the protein CASSLAGGRQPQHF. The chain links TRBV28 to TRBJ1-5; tentative D call: TRBD1 (5 bases). CDR3 length: 14 amino acids. V dropped 2 bases and J dropped 7 bases, with 12 bases sitting between them. From germline, CDR1 is MDHEN and CDR2 SYDVKM.

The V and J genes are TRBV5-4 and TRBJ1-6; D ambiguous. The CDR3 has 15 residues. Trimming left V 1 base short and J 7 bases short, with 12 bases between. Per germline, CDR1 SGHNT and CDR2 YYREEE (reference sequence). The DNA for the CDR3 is TGTGCCAGCAGCTTGTACTTGGAGATAAATTCACCCCTCCACTTT. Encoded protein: CASSLYLEINSPLHF. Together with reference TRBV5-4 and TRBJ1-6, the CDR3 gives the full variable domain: ETGVTQSPTHLIKTRGQQVTLRCSSQSGHNTVSWYQQALGQGPQFIFQYYREEENGRGNFPPRFSGLQFPNYSSELNVNALELDDSALYLCASSLYLEINSPLHFGNGTRLTVT.

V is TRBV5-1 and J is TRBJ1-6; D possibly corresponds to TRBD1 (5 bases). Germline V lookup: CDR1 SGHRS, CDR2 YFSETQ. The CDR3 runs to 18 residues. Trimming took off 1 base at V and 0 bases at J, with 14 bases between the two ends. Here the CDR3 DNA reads TGCGCCAGCAGCTTGAAAGGGACCGACAGCTCCTATAATTCACCCCTCCACTTT. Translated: CASSLKGTDSSYNSPLHF.

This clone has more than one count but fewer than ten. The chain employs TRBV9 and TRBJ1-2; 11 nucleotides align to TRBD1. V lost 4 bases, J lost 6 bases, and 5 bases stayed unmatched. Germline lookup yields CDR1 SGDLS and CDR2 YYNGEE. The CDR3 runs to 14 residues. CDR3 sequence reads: CASSSQGQGDGYTF. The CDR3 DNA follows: TGTGCCAGCAGCTCGCAGGGACAGGGGGATGGCTACACCTTC.

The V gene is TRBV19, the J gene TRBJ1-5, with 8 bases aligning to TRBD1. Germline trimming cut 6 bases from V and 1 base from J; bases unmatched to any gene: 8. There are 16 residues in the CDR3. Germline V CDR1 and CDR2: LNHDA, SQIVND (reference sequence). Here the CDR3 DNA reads TGTGCCAGTAGCCCCCGGACAGGGAGAAGCAATCAGCCCCAGCATTTT. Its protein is CASSPRTGRSNQPQHF.

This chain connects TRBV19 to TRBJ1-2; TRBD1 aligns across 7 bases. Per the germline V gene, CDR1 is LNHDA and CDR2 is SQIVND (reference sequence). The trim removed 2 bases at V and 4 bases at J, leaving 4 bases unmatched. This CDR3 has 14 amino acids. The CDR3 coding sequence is TGTGCCAGTAGTATAAAACAGGGGACCTATGGCTACACCTTC. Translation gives CASSIKQGTYGYTF.

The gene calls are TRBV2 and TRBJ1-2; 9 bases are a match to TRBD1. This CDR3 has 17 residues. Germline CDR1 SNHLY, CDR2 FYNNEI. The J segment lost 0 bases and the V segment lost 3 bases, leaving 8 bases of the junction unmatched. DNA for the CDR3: TGTGCCAGCAGTGATAGGACAGGGGCAGCTACTAACTATGGCTACACCTTC. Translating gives CASSDRTGAATNYGYTF.

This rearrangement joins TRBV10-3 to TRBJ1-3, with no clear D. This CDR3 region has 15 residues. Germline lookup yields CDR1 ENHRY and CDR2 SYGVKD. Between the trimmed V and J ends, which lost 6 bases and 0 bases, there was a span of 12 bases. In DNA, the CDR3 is TGTGCCATCAGGCCAGGAGCCTACTCTGGAAACACCATATATTTT. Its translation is CAIRPGAYSGNTIYF.

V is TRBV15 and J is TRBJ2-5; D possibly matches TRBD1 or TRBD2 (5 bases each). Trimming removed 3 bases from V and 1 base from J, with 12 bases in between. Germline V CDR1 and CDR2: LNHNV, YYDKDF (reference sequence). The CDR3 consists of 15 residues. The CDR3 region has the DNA TGTGCCACCAGCAGGTCCCGGGGACCCCAAGAGACCCAGTACTTC. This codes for CATSRSRGPQETQYF.